This TCR beta chain was captured in a study of cytomegalovirus exposure and HLA in healthy donors. A note on this clone: No antigen is known for it.

Study-level results: The listing of roughly 160 TCR beta chains classed them as cytomegalovirus-associated. Reports credit the classifier with highly specific, highly sensitive diagnosis of cytomegalovirus status. In a later analysis, V- and J-gene trimming of beta chains associated with a DCLRE1C missense variant, replicated independently.

The CDR3 has 16 residues. Germline CDR1 is SGHNT and CDR2 is YENEEA. Primers included in the PCR were 60 Vbeta and 13 Jbeta primers. Some clones are missing from TCRdb's copy, which holds only in-frame ones; the method was immunoSEQ multiplex PCR. The sample shows about 160,000 clones, 70% to 80% of them seen only once. Healthy bone marrow donors formed the donor group. This chain links TRBV11-3 with TRBJ2-5, with TRBD1 as a possible D gene (6 bases). The J call is uncertain, as TRBJ2-7 better fits the DNA end. The specimen sequenced was PBMCs. The source is a female donor in good health and CMV-seronegative. The CDR3 nucleotides are TGTGCCAGCAGCTTAGGACGTGCCTCACAGGGAGTCGAGCAGTACTTC. Protein: CASSLGRASQGVEQYF.